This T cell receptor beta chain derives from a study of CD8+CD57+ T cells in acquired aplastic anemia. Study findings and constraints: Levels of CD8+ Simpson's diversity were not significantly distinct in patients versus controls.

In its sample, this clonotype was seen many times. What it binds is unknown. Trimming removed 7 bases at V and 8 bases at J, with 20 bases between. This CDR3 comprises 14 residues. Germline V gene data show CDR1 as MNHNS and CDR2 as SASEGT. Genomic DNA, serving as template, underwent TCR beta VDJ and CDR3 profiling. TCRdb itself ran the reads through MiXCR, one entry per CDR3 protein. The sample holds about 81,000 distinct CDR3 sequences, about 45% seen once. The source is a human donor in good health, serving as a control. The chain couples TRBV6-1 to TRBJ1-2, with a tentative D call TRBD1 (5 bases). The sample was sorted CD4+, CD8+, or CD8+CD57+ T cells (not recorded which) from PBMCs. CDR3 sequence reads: CASNPTQGYGGYTF. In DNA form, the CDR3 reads TGTGCCAGCAACCCAACCCAGGGCTATGGGGGCTACACCTTC.